Listed below are T cell receptor beta chains from one sample, sequenced in a study of blood T cells in healthy people across ages. TCRdb re-called the 5' RACE reads with MiXCR, one entry per CDR3 protein. This sample has more than 1,400,000 distinct CDR3 sequences, with roughly 40% found just once. Sequencing was carried out using blood. These TCRs come from a woman aged 18-29 years in good health. Each CDR3 is given with its conserved first and last residue. Each record gives: clone size, J gene, V gene, D gene, CDR3 protein, CDR3 DNA. A D gene is named only where the DNA matches it firmly. A clone size is listed for some rows: how often the clone was seen (once, few, many), or a class if it is expanded.

NA	TRBJ2-3	TRBV7-9	TRBD2	CASSYLSGGAPDTQYF	TGTGCCAGCAGCTATCTGAGCGGGGGGGCCCCAGATACGCAGTATTTT
NA	TRBJ1-2	TRBV28	TRBD1	CASRPDRGLFYGYTF	TGTGCCAGCAGGCCGGACAGGGGGCTGTTCTATGGCTACACCTTC
NA	TRBJ1-5	TRBV29-1	NA	CSVERPSNQPQHF	TGCAGCGTTGAACGGCCAAGCAATCAGCCCCAGCATTTT
NA	TRBJ2-1	TRBV29-1	NA	CSVRGCEQFF	TGCAGCGTTAGGGGCTGTGAGCAGTTCTTC
NA	TRBJ1-2	TRBV10-3	NA	CAIRDSGGQRVGYTF	TGTGCCATCAGAGACTCGGGGGGGCAAAGAGTTGGTTACACCTTC
NA	TRBJ2-1	TRBV28	TRBD2	CASSLFRPSGGKYHYEQFF	TGTGCCAGCAGTTTATTTAGGCCTAGCGGGGGGAAGTACCACTACGAGCAGTTCTTC
NA	TRBJ2-1	TRBV9	NA	CASSVTGGASYNEQFF	TGTGCCAGCAGCGTGACAGGCGGAGCCTCCTACAATGAGCAGTTCTTC
NA	TRBJ1-2	TRBV12-3/TRBV12-4	NA	CASGISTEVNYGYTF	TGTGCCAGCGGAATCTCGACAGAGGTTAACTATGGCTACACCTTC
NA	TRBJ2-7	TRBV27	TRBD2	CASSRSAGFYEQYF	TGTGCCAGCAGCCGATCAGCGGGATTCTACGAGCAGTACTTC
few	TRBJ2-7	TRBV20-1	TRBD1	CSANPTGAVSYEQYF	TGCAGTGCCAATCCGACAGGGGCCGTCTCCTACGAGCAGTACTTC
NA	TRBJ1-4	TRBV2	NA	CASRLRSGSTNEKLFF	TGTGCCAGCAGGCTGAGATCAGGATCAACTAATGAAAAACTGTTTTTT
few	TRBJ2-6	TRBV27	NA	CASSSDRLGANVLTF	TGTGCCAGCAGTTCGGACAGACTCGGGGCCAACGTCCTGACTTTC
once	TRBJ2-5	TRBV5-1	NA	CASSLGQPAETQYF	TGCGCCAGCAGCTTGGGGCAGCCCGCAGAGACCCAGTACTTC
NA	TRBJ2-3	TRBV20-1	NA	CSARWTQGPLSTDTQYF	TGCAGTGCTAGATGGACCCAGGGACCCTTAAGCACAGATACGCAGTATTTT
many	TRBJ2-1	TRBV20-1	NA	CSASYNEQFF	TGCAGCGCCAGCTACAATGAGCAGTTCTTC
NA	TRBJ1-4	TRBV25-1	TRBD1	CASSELGQGDEKLFF	TGTGCCAGCAGTGAATTGGGACAGGGCGACGAAAAACTGTTTTTT
NA	TRBJ2-3	TRBV20-1	NA	CSASGATDTQYF	TGCAGTGCTAGCGGGGCAACAGATACGCAGTATTTT
NA	TRBJ1-2	TRBV11-2	NA	CASSSTERTGFNYGYTF	TGTGCCAGCAGCTCGACGGAAAGAACAGGTTTCAACTATGGCTACACCTTC
NA	TRBJ2-7	TRBV7-2	NA	CASSPRRGGGPWGGQYF	TGTGCCAGCAGCCCTCGGCGAGGGGGAGGGCCATGGGGTGGGCAGTACTTC
many	TRBJ2-1	TRBV5-1	NA	CASSADYEQFF	TGCGCCAGCAGCGCGGACTATGAGCAGTTCTTC
NA	TRBJ1-3	TRBV18	NA	CASSPQGPSDATIYF	TGTGCCAGCTCACCCCAGGGCCCCTCGGATGCCACCATATATTTT
NA	TRBJ2-1	TRBV11-2	NA	CASSLASGFGSEQFF	TGTGCCAGCAGCCTGGCGTCGGGATTCGGAAGTGAGCAGTTCTTC
few	TRBJ2-7	TRBV11-2	NA	CASTNRDGTYEQYF	TGTGCCAGCACCAACCGGGACGGAACCTACGAGCAGTACTTC
NA	TRBJ2-7	TRBV11-2	TRBD2	CASSLASGSHEQYF	TGTGCCAGCAGCTTAGCTAGCGGGAGCCACGAGCAGTACTTC
NA	TRBJ2-7	TRBV14	TRBD2	CASSQDFSGGYNEQYF	TGTGCCAGCAGCCAAGATTTTAGCGGGGGATACAATGAGCAGTACTTC
NA	TRBJ2-1	TRBV6-5	TRBD2	CASSYSREHWFF	TGTGCCAGCAGTTACTCGCGGGAGCATTGGTTCTTC
few	TRBJ1-2	TRBV28	NA	CASRRKIPGWADGYTF	TGTGCCAGCAGACGCAAAATCCCTGGGTGGGCGGATGGCTACACCTTC
NA	TRBJ2-3	TRBV7-9	NA	CASSLGSSRVADTQYF	TGTGCCAGCAGCTTAGGGAGTAGTAGAGTGGCAGATACGCAGTATTTT
few	TRBJ2-5	TRBV20-1	TRBD2	CSARDLASGTQETQYF	TGCAGTGCTAGAGATTTGGCTAGCGGAACGCAAGAGACCCAGTACTTC
NA	TRBJ2-7	TRBV4-1	TRBD1	CASSHRTGTYEQYF	TGCGCCAGCAGCCACCGGACAGGTACCTACGAGCAGTACTTC
NA	TRBJ1-6	TRBV6-5	NA	CASGARTDSPLHF	TGTGCCTCGGGGGCAAGGACGGATTCACCCCTCCACTTT
once	TRBJ2-7	TRBV24-1	NA	CATSDFDGGPTYNEQYF	TGTGCCACCAGTGATTTTGACGGGGGGCCTACCTACAATGAGCAGTACTTC
NA	TRBJ2-5	TRBV6-6	TRBD2	CASSYGLADGETQYF	TGTGCCAGCAGTTACGGACTAGCAGACGGTGAGACCCAGTACTTC
once	TRBJ1-1	TRBV20-1	TRBD1	CSASRTSRDRVYVGDTEAFF	TGCAGTGCTAGTCGAACTTCCCGGGACAGGGTTTATGTGGGGGACACTGAAGCTTTCTTT
NA	TRBJ2-1	TRBV9	TRBD2	CASSDSGVGYNEQFF	TGTGCCAGCAGTGATAGCGGGGTTGGCTACAATGAGCAGTTCTTC
few	TRBJ2-7	TRBV6-5	NA	CASSYSTLGQNIWEQYF	TGTGCCAGCAGTTACTCGACTTTAGGCCAGAATATTTGGGAGCAGTACTTC
NA	TRBJ1-2	TRBV29-1	NA	CSVLGQKINYGYTF	TGCAGCGTTCTTGGACAGAAGATTAACTATGGCTACACCTTC
few	TRBJ2-1	TRBV5-1	TRBD2	CASSQGTSGLLHNEQFF	TGCGCCAGCAGCCAAGGGACTAGCGGCCTTTTACACAATGAGCAGTTCTTC
NA	TRBJ1-2	TRBV20-1	TRBD1	CGGTGNNYGYTF	TGCGGCGGGACAGGGAATAACTATGGCTACACCTTC
NA	TRBJ2-5	TRBV18	TRBD2	CASSPPTSSETQYF	TGTGCCAGCTCACCGCCGACTAGCTCGGAGACCCAGTACTTC
NA	TRBJ1-2	TRBV6-5	NA	CASSYSINSPYGYTF	TGTGCCAGCAGTTACTCGATTAACAGTCCCTATGGCTACACCTTC
few	TRBJ2-7	TRBV10-2	TRBD2	CASSESGGSRSEQYF	TGCGCCAGCAGTGAGTCTGGCGGGAGTCGTAGCGAGCAGTACTTC